Described below is a single T cell receptor beta chain sequence and its context. The antigen remains undetermined. Cultured CD4+ T cells had their DNA profiled by the Oncomine TCR Beta short-read assay. TCRdb re-derived calls from the PCR reads in MiXCR, one entry per CDR3 protein. The sample comprises more than 9,500 distinct CDR3 sequences, over 60% of which are singletons, and roughly 11% rests with the top ten. The data derive from a study of vaccination and CD4 T cells after COVID-19. Across the whole study: Participants were administered two doses of either the BNT162b2 or the mRNA-1273 vaccine.

The CDR3 is 13 residues long. As to treatment: approximately 9-day PBMC culture with coronavirus spike peptide pools or control peptides (ViraFEST assay). The clonotype originates from a human donor who had recovered from COVID-19. Sequenced input: CD4+ T cells from blood, cultured in vitro. J is TRBJ2-3 and V is TRBV21-1. TRBV21-1 is shown as a pseudogene. The CDR3 loop is CASSNRSSDTQYF. In DNA, the CDR3 is TGTGCCAGCAGTAATAGGTCATCTGATACGCAGTATTTT.